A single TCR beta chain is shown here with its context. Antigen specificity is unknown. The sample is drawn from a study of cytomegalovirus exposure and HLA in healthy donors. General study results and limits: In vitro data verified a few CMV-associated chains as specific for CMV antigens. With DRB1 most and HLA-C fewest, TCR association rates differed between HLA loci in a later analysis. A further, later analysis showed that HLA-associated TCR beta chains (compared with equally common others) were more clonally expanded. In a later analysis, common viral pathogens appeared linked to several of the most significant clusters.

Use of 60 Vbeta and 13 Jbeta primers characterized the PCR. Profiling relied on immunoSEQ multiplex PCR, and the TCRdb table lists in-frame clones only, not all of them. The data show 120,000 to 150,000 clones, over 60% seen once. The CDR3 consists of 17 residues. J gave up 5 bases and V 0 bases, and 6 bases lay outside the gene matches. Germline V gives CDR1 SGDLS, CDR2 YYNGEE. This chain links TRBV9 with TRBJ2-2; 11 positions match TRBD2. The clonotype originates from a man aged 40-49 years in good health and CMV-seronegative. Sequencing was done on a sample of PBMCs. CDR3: CASSVGIAGGRTGELFF. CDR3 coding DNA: TGTGCCAGCAGCGTAGGCATAGCGGGGGGGCGAACCGGGGAGCTGTTTTTT. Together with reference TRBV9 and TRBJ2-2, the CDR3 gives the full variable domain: DSGVTQTPKHLITATGQRVTLRCSPRSGDLSVYWYQQSLDQGLQFLIQYYNGEERAKGNILERFSAQQFPDLHSELNLSSLELGDSALYFCASSVGIAGGRTGELFFGEGSRLTVL.